This T cell receptor beta chain was retrieved from a study of cytomegalovirus exposure and HLA in healthy donors. Study-wide findings and caveats: In vitro experiments confirmed that a few CMV-associated chains were specific for CMV antigens.

With respect to this clone: Its antigen is unidentified.

The PCR had 60 Vbeta and 13 Jbeta primers. Some clones are missing from TCRdb's copy, which holds only in-frame ones; the method was immunoSEQ multiplex PCR. Here the sample spans fewer than 100,000 clones, around three quarters being singletons. V was pared by 5 bases and J by 4 bases, with 12 bases between. The CDR3 has 15 residues. Germline V CDR1 and CDR2: SEHNR, FQNEAQ (reference sequence). The receptor's source is a male donor in good health and CMV-seronegative. The specimen sequenced was PBMCs. The V gene is TRBV7-9, the J gene TRBJ1-6; D is possibly TRBD1 (5 bases). The CDR3 sequence is CASSQTRAYNSPLHF. The DNA of the CDR3 is TGTGCCAGCAGCCAGACCAGGGCGTATAATTCACCCCTCCACTTT.